This TCR beta chain emerged from a study of early T cells in non-severe SARS-CoV-2 infection. At the level of the study: Investigators sequenced bulk RNA drawn from unsorted whole blood, and chains remained unpaired.

This clonotype was seen at least ten times. Its antigen is still unknown. The TCR library protocol attached unique molecular identifiers to the individual cDNA molecules. TCRdb ran MiXCR on the 5' RACE reads and lists one entry per CDR3 protein. The sample contains around 71,000 distinct CDR3 sequences, 8% to 10% of which appear only once. Points from the study as a whole: Sequences matched to VDJdb favored anti-spike CD8 responses, while private and CD4 specificities were missed.

CDR3 size: 17 residues. Germline V gene sequence: CDR1 MDHEN, CDR2 SYDVKM. The V segment lost 6 bases and the J segment 6 bases; nucleotides outside the gene matches: 18. The sequences come from whole blood, collected at baseline. The chain links TRBV28 to TRBJ2-3; 7 nucleotides line up with TRBD2. This sequence originates from an adult who was a healthcare worker with PCR-confirmed SARS-CoV-2 infection or an uninfected control (not recorded which). In DNA form, the CDR3 reads TGTGCCAGCAGCGATCGCGTAGTGCGGGAGCGAGAGGATACGCAGTATTTT. This translates into CASSDRVVREREDTQYF.